This T cell receptor beta chain was identified during a study of healthy donors' naive CD4 and CD8 T cells. Study outcomes and limitations: Reportedly, most V and J gene segments showed naive CD4+ versus CD8+ bias.

Each TCR library used roughly 510 ng of total RNA and a linear amplification protocol. TCRdb re-called the reads through MiXCR, storing one row per CDR3 protein. The sample has 180,000 or so distinct CDR3 sequences, around 74% seen once. V gave up 4 bases and J gave up 1 base, with 8 bases separating them. The CDR3 loop spans 14 amino acids. Germline V gives CDR1 MNHEY, CDR2 SVGEGT. In regard to this clonotype: No antigen is known for it.

The sequence came from a pool of human donors in good health; the sample pools cells from several healthy donors. This chain connects TRBV6-2 or TRBV6-3 to TRBJ2-1; the D is unclear. The sample was naive CD4+ and CD8+ T cells sorted from blood, pooled from several donors. The CDR3 nucleotides read TGTGCCAGCAGTTCTAAGGGTTCCTACAATGAGCAGTTCTTC. Its protein is CASSSKGSYNEQFF.